The next 20 T cell receptor beta chains were all read from a single sample in a study of radiotherapy plus CTLA-4 blockade in lung cancer. Assay used: immunoSEQ multiplex PCR; TCRdb lists only in-frame clones, some missing. The table records about 88,000 clones, 72% of them present only once. Sequenced here: peripheral blood, sampled from a patient treated with radiotherapy plus ipilimumab. Receptor source: a human donor with non-small cell lung cancer that progressed on radiotherapy plus ipilimumab.

This chain connects TRBV5-1 to TRBJ2-1; no definite D call. The V end lost 0 bases, the J end lost 0 bases, and 10 bases lay between the germline ends. CDR1 is SGHRS, CDR2 YFSETQ, per germline. CDR3 length: 16 amino acids. This chain's CDR3 is CASSLVSRSSYNEQFF. The CDR3 DNA follows: TGCGCCAGCAGCTTGGTAAGCAGGAGCTCCTACAATGAGCAGTTCTTC. Based on the CDR3 plus reference TRBV5-1 and TRBJ2-1, the full variable domain is KAGVTQTPRYLIKTRGQQVTLSCSPISGHRSVSWYQQTPGQGLQFLFEYFSETQRNKGNFPGRFSGRQFSNSRSEMNVSTLELGDSALYLCASSLVSRSSYNEQFFGPGTRLTVL.

This clone occurred a few times. The CDR3 sequence is CASSLSRDTSYNEQFF. CDR3 in DNA: TGTGCCAGCAGTTTATCAAGGGACACCTCCTACAATGAGCAGTTCTTC. The chain carries TRBV27 and TRBJ2-1; the D gene is possibly TRBD1 (6 bases). From germline, CDR1 is MNHEY and CDR2 SMNVEV (reference sequence). The CDR3 loop spans 16 amino acids. Trimming took 0 bases from V and 0 from J, leaving 9 bases between them.

The CDR3 DNA is TGTGCCAGCAGTGAAATCCAGATCTCCTACGAGCAGTACTTC. Translated, it gives CASSEIQISYEQYF. This chain uses TRBV6-1 with TRBJ2-7; D unresolved. The CDR3 contains 14 residues. Trimming stripped 2 bases from V and 0 bases from J, with 8 bases between. Germline loops: CDR1 MNHNS, CDR2 SASEGT.

This chain links TRBV2 with TRBJ2-3; 8 bases map to TRBD1. Germline CDR1 and CDR2: SNHLY and FYNNEI. The CDR3 totals 14 residues. The trim removed 8 bases at V and 0 bases at J, leaving 4 bases unmatched. CDR3 DNA: TGTGCCAGCCGGGACAGGACTAGCACAGATACGCAGTATTTT. Its protein product is CASRDRTSTDTQYF.

The CDR3 region has the DNA TGCGCCAGCAGCACTATGGACAGTAGGATCCACGAGCAGTACTTC. Its translation is CASSTMDSRIHEQYF. The chain employs TRBV5-1 and TRBJ2-7; D possibly corresponds to TRBD1 (6 bases). Per germline, CDR1 SGHRS and CDR2 YFSETQ. The V end lost 4 bases, the J end lost 5 bases, and 19 bases lay between the germline ends. The CDR3 is 15 residues long. The full variable domain, in which reference TRBV5-1 and TRBJ2-7 provide the parts outside the CDR3, is KAGVTQTPRYLIKTRGQQVTLSCSPISGHRSVSWYQQTPGQGLQFLFEYFSETQRNKGNFPGRFSGRQFSNSRSEMNVSTLELGDSALYLCASSTMDSRIHEQYFGPGTRLTVT.

Here the CDR3 reads CASSPRPGESYYGYTF. CDR3 DNA sequence: TGTGCCAGCTCACCACGGCCAGGGGAATCCTACTATGGCTACACCTTC. The rearrangement joins TRBV18 to TRBJ1-2; TRBD1 might be the D (6 bases). CDR1 is KGHSH, CDR2 LQKENI, per germline. This CDR3 is 16 amino acids long. V was pared by 1 base and J by 3 bases, with 15 bases between.

V usage is TRBV5-5 and J usage is TRBJ2-1; D unclear. Germline assignment: CDR1 SGHKS and CDR2 YYEKEE (reference sequence). V was pared by 0 bases and J by 8 bases, with 15 bases between. This CDR3 contains 15 residues. The CDR3 DNA reads as TGTGCCAGCAGCTTGGAAATCTTAACCGACGATGAGCAGTTCTTC. Translating gives CASSLEILTDDEQFF.

This clone was counted only a few times. The gene calls are TRBV7-9 and TRBJ1-1, with 9 positions matching TRBD1. Per germline, CDR1 SEHNR and CDR2 FQNEAQ (reference sequence). The CDR3 has 14 residues. With 7 bases clipped from V and 7 bases from J, the junction kept 10 bases outside the gene matches. The CDR3 sequence: CASTHGQGSGEAFF. The CDR3 DNA follows: TGTGCCAGCACCCACGGACAGGGGAGTGGTGAAGCTTTCTTT.

Regarding this clone: A far larger clone is only one base removed, so a read error is likely. As DNA, the CDR3 is TGCGCCAGCAGGTTATCTCATCTCGGGGCCTCCTACGAGCAGTACTTC. Its translation is CASRLSHLGASYEQYF. The chain is built from TRBV5-1 and TRBJ2-7; D assignment may be TRBD1 or TRBD2 (5 bases each). Germline V gene data show CDR1 as SGHRS and CDR2 as YFSETQ. CDR3 length: 16 residues. V lost 5 bases to trimming and J lost 0 bases, with 18 bases between them.

The V call is TRBV6-6, the J call TRBJ1-5; no reliable D call. Between the trimmed V and J ends, which lost 5 bases and 3 bases, there was a span of 14 bases. The CDR3 spans 15 residues. CDR1 MNHNY and CDR2 SVGAGI come from the germline V gene (reference sequence). CDR3 DNA sequence: TGTGCCAGCAGTCCCCGGGCCCAGTTCAATCAGCCCCAGCATTTT. Amino acids: CASSPRAQFNQPQHF.

The rearrangement uses TRBV6-5 and TRBJ1-5, with D possibly TRBD1 on 6 matching bases. The CDR3 totals 13 residues. V was trimmed by 8 bases and J by 6 bases, leaving 14 bases between them. Germline V lookup: CDR1 MNHEY, CDR2 SVGAGI. CDR3 bases: TGTGCCAGCGCGGCGGGGGCCCCTCAGCCCCAGCATTTT. It is translated as CASAAGAPQPQHF.

The chain joins TRBV7-8 to TRBJ2-5, with a possible D match to TRBD2 (5 bases). CDR1 is SGHVS, CDR2 FQNEAQ, per germline. This CDR3 has 12 residues. Trimming left V 8 bases short and J 1 base short, with 8 bases between. The CDR3 here is CASGESQETQYF. CDR3 coding DNA: TGTGCCAGCGGGGAGAGCCAAGAGACCCAGTACTTC.

The table lists this clone with a few counts. The chain uses TRBV15 and TRBJ2-5; D could derive from TRBD1 or TRBD2 (6 bases each). V shed 0 bases and J shed 10 bases, with 18 bases lying between them. The CDR3 totals 15 residues. The germline CDR1 and CDR2 sequences are LNHNV and YYDKDF (reference sequence). The CDR3 loop is CATSRDSVGGGIQYF. The CDR3 coding sequence is TGTGCCACCAGCAGAGATTCGGTAGGGGGAGGAATCCAGTACTTC.

The rearrangement uses TRBV10-3 and TRBJ1-1; 11 positions agree with TRBD1. The germline CDR1 and CDR2 sequences are ENHRY and SYGVKD. This CDR3 contains 17 residues. Trimming removed 5 bases from V and 1 base from J; junction bases left unmatched: 9. CDR3 in amino acids: CAISPGQGARGNTEAFF. The DNA for the CDR3 is TGTGCCATCAGTCCCGGACAGGGGGCGCGTGGGAACACTGAAGCTTTCTTT.

The chain is built from TRBV6-6 and TRBJ1-5; D gene ambiguous. V was clipped by 8 bases and J by 11 bases, with 7 bases between them. This CDR3 has 9 residues. Germline loops: CDR1 MNHNY, CDR2 SVGAGI (reference sequence). Here the CDR3 reads CASGSAQHF. As DNA, the CDR3 is TGTGCCAGCGGGTCGGCCCAGCATTTT.

V usage is TRBV4-2 and J usage is TRBJ2-5; D is unresolved. CDR1 LGHNA and CDR2 YNFKEQ come from the germline V gene. The CDR3 has 11 amino acids. V was pared by 3 bases and J by 4 bases, with 3 bases between. The chain's CDR3 is CASSHRETQYF. The CDR3 DNA is TGTGCCAGCAGCCACCGAGAGACCCAGTACTTC.

This sequence joins TRBV5-1 and TRBJ1-6; TRBD1 agrees at 9 bases. The CDR3 length is 14 residues. The V gene's germline CDR1 is SGHRS and CDR2 YFSETQ. V was pared by 5 bases and J by 5 bases, with 2 bases of the junction left unmatched. CDR3 DNA sequence: TGCGCCAGCAGAAGGACAGGGGATAATTCACCCCTCCACTTT. This sequence encodes CASRRTGDNSPLHF.

This rearrangement joins TRBV6-5 to TRBJ1-1; 8 nucleotides line up with TRBD1. Germline loops: CDR1 MNHEY, CDR2 SVGAGI. The CDR3 loop spans 16 amino acids. The V and J ends lost 2 bases and 5 bases, in that order; junction bases with no gene match: 10. This chain's CDR3 is CASSYLAGQGFTEAFF. Written as DNA, the CDR3 is TGTGCCAGCAGTTACCTAGCCGGACAGGGTTTTACTGAAGCTTTCTTT.

This sequence joins TRBV6-6 and TRBJ2-5; D is ambiguous. Per germline, CDR1 MNHNY and CDR2 SVGAGI (reference sequence). V lost 6 bases to trimming and J lost 1 base, with 9 bases between them. This CDR3 has 13 amino acids. The chain's CDR3 is CASSLTSQETQYF. CDR3 DNA: TGTGCCAGCAGCCTAACCTCCCAAGAGACCCAGTACTTC.

The chain is built from TRBV4-1 and TRBJ2-3; D perhaps matches TRBD2 (6 bases). The CDR3 length is 16 residues. The V end lost 4 bases, the J end lost 2 bases, and 16 bases lay between the germline ends. The V gene's germline CDR1 is MGHRA and CDR2 YSYEKL. The CDR3 DNA is TGCGCCAGCAGCCCCGAGGAGGGATCCTACACAGATACGCAGTATTTT. Protein: CASSPEEGSYTDTQYF.